This is a list of T cell receptor beta chains from one sample in a study of Graves' ophthalmopathy and Graves' hyperthyroidism. Each CDR3 protein gets one entry after TCRdb re-called the multiplex PCR reads with MiXCR. The sample consists of approximately 1.2 million distinct CDR3 sequences, less than 45% of them appearing once. The sequenced material came from peripheral blood or thyroid tissue (not recorded which). Receptor source: an adult man with Graves' hyperthyroidism. CDR3s include the opening cysteine and the closing phenylalanine or tryptophan. A D gene is named only where the DNA matches it firmly. Expanded clones get a size class; other rows say once, few or many, or leave the size out.

TGCAGTGCTAGAGATCTCAATGGGGGCTACGAGCAGTACTTC | CSARDLNGGYEQYF | TRBJ2-7 | - | TRBV20-1 | many
TGTGCCACCGCACTGGGACAGGCACTTGAAGCTTTCTTT | CATALGQALEAFF | TRBJ1-1 | TRBD1 | TRBV28 | -
TGCAGCGTTTTAATTCTGGGCTACACCTTC | CSVLILGYTF | TRBJ1-2 | - | TRBV29-1 | many
TGTGCCGCCAGCAGCGTAATAGCGGGACGAGGGTACGAGCAGTACTTC | CAASSVIAGRGYEQYF | TRBJ2-7 | TRBD2 | TRBV15 | -
TGCAGTGCTAGAAGACGGGGGCAGATTTATGGCTACACCTTC | CSARRRGQIYGYTF | TRBJ1-2 | - | TRBV20-1 | few
TGTGCCAGCAGCTTGGGTTTGGACAGCTTCTATGGCTACACCTTC | CASSLGLDSFYGYTF | TRBJ1-2 | - | TRBV5-8 | few
TGTGCCAGCAGCCTTGGGATGACCCAGTACTTC | CASSLGMTQYF | TRBJ2-5 | - | TRBV7-9 | many
TGTGCCATCAGGACAGGGGGAGTTGCTGGGGCCAACGTCCTGACTTTC | CAIRTGGVAGANVLTF | TRBJ2-6 | TRBD1 | TRBV10-3 | many
TGTGCCACTCGCCTGGGGGACGGAACCTCACCCCTCCACTTT | CATRLGDGTSPLHF | TRBJ1-6 | - | TRBV19 | many
TGTGCCACCAAAAGCGGGGTAACAGGGGGAGGCTATGGCTACACCTTC | CATKSGVTGGGYGYTF | TRBJ1-2 | TRBD1 | TRBV15 | -
TGTGCCAGCAGTAGGACGGGAGCGTGGACCGGGGAGCTGTTTTTT | CASSRTGAWTGELFF | TRBJ2-2 | - | TRBV2 | -
TGTGCCAGCAGCCTCGACGTTCGGACAGGGGCATTCTCTGGGGCCAACGTCCTGACTTTC | CASSLDVRTGAFSGANVLTF | TRBJ2-6 | TRBD1 | TRBV7-9 | -
TGTGCCAGCAGCCAAGGTGGTCCAGGGAGCCGAAAACTGTTTTTT | CASSQGGPGSRKLFF | TRBJ1-4 | - | TRBV4-1 | -
TGTGCCACCAGCAGAAGGAGAAACACTGAAGCTTTCTTT | CATSRRRNTEAFF | TRBJ1-1 | - | TRBV15 | many
TGTGCCAGCAGTCCCCGGACTAGCGGGACCGAGCAGTACTTC | CASSPRTSGTEQYF | TRBJ2-7 | TRBD2 | TRBV10-3 | -